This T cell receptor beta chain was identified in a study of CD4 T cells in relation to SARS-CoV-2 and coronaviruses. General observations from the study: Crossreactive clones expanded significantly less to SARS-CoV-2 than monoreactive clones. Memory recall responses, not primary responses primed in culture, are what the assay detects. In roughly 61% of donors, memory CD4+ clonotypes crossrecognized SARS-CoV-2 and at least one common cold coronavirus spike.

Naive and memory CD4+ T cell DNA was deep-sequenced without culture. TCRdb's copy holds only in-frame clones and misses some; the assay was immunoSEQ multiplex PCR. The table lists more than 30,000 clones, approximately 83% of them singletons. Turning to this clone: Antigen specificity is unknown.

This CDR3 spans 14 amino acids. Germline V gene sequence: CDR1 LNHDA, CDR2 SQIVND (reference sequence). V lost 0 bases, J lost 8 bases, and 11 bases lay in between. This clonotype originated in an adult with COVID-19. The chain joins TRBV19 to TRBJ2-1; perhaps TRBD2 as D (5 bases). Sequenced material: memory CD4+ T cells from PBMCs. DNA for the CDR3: TGTGCCAGTAGTATAGACGTGGGAGTGTATGAGCAGTTCTTC. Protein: CASSIDVGVYEQFF.